This T cell receptor beta chain originates from a study of cytomegalovirus exposure and HLA in healthy donors. About this clone itself: Its antigen remains unidentified.

PCR involved 60 Vbeta and 13 Jbeta primers. Sequenced by immunoSEQ multiplex PCR; TCRdb stores in-frame clones only, minus some. Among 120,000 to 150,000 clones, around 80% were seen once, and the ten largest hold approximately 1.2%. Whole-study results and caveats: Data from an earlier analysis indicated that most TCR beta V segments were productive either about 87% or about 30% of the time. In a later analysis, donors in an Asian-associated ancestry cluster reportedly had fewer N-insertions in productive TCRs than the cohort mean.

The ends were cut back, 3 bases at V and 8 bases at J, with 20 bases in the middle. Looked up from germline, CDR1 is MGHRA and CDR2 is YSYEKL. The CDR3 spans 15 residues. The gene calls are TRBV4-1 and TRBJ2-7, with D tentatively TRBD2 (5 bases). The sample taken for sequencing was PBMCs. The sequence was obtained from a male donor in good health and CMV-seropositive. The CDR3 loop reads CASSQLKRFGHKQYF. The CDR3 nucleotides read TGCGCCAGCAGCCAGCTTAAGCGGTTCGGCCATAAGCAGTACTTC.